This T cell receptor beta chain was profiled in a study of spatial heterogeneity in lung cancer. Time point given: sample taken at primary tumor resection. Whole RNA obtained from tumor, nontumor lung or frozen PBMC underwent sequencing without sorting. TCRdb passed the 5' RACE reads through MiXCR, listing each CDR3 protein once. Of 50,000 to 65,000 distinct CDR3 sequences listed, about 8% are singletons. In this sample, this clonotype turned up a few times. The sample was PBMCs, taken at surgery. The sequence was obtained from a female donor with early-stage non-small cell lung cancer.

The CDR3 region is CASSGESGEKLFF. The CDR3 DNA is TGCGCCAGCAGTGGAGAAAGCGGTGAAAAACTGTTTTTT. The chain employs TRBV5-1 and TRBJ1-4; D unclear. Germline V gene sequence: CDR1 SGHRS, CDR2 YFSETQ. CDR3 length equals 13 residues. The V end lost 5 bases, the J end lost 7 bases, and 12 bases lay between the germline ends.